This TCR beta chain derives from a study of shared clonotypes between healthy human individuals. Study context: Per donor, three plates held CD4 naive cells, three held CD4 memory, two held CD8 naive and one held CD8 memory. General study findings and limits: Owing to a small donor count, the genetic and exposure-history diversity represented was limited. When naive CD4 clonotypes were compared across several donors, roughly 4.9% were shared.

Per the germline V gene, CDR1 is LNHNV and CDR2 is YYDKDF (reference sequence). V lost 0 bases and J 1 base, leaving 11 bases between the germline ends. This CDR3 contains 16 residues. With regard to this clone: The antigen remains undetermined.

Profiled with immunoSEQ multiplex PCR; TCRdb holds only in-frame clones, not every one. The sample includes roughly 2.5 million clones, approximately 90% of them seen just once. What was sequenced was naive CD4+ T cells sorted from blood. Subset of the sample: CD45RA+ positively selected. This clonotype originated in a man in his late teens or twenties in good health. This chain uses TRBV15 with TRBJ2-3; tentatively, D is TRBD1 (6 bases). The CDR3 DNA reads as TGTGCCACCAGCAGAGATAAGGCAGGGGGCACAGATACGCAGTATTTT. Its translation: CATSRDKAGGTDTQYF.